The sequence of this T cell receptor beta chain was determined in a study of blood T cell repertoires in COVID-19. Study overall: T cells, B-cell-depleted T cells, or PBMCs provided the cDNA or gDNA that served as material.

The protocol was immunoSEQ multiplex PCR, while the TCRdb copy is restricted to in-frame clones and leaves out a portion. The repertoire has roughly 150,000 clones, just over 85% of them found once; the top ten carry roughly 4.3%. The CDR3 is made up of 13 amino acids. Trimming took off 5 bases at V and 8 bases at J, with 15 bases between the two ends. Germline assignment: CDR1 MDHEN and CDR2 SYDVKM. This clonotype was obtained from a man aged 50-60 years who had recovered from COVID-19. The chain combines TRBV28 with TRBJ1-2, with a weak D call TRBD1 (5 bases). The sample consisted of PBMCs or T cells enriched from blood (not recorded which). The CDR3 is CASSPAGVDGYTF. The DNA of the CDR3 is TGTGCCAGCAGTCCTGCGGGGGTTGACGGCTACACCTTC.